This entry concerns a single T cell receptor beta chain. The antigen this receptor binds is unknown. The input lacks base qualities; no much larger clone sits a single base away. The library came from PCR. This sample was sequenced with an Illumina HiSeq 2500. TCR library preparation used molecular barcoding, with unique molecular identifiers applied to normalize quantification of the TCRbeta repertoire. In-frame beta chains were kept once TCRdb had trimmed the public reads at Q25 with fastp and called clones with MiXCR. All rows with the same CDR3 protein become a single entry with the most common DNA and genes. This sample gives approximately 500,000 distinct CDR3 sequences in total; 27% of them show up just once. The ten largest account for less than 40% of the sample. Per the germline V gene, SGHRS is the CDR1 and YFSETQ is the CDR2. Counted from cysteine to phenylalanine, this CDR3 has 14 amino acids. CDR3 DNA is the only sequence kept; it has 42 bases, read in frame from the first base. V and J lose 4 bases and 5 bases, and a span of 15 bases separates them.

Reading the label with the study, this specimen's treatment or condition is: allogeneic hematopoietic cell transplantation with graft depleted of TCRalphabeta T cells and CD19 B cells. Transplant recipients were children who received TCRalphabeta/CD19-depleted allogeneic hematopoietic cell grafts. This sample was taken from a study of T-cell reconstitution after alpha-beta-depleted transplantation in children (dated by TCRdb to the mid-2010s). Looking at the study overall: T-cell immune reconstitution after TCRalphabeta/CD19-depleted allogeneic hematopoietic cell transplantation in children was quantitatively tracked in the study by means of TCR repertoire profiling.

Study-wide conclusions, independent of this receptor: In some patients, the high TCRbeta diversity seen at day 60 was put down to recipient T cells and intrathymic progenitors that had survived conditioning. Hyperexpanded clone frequencies declined over subsequent months; after one year, T-cell counts and TCRbeta diversity were mostly attributed to newly produced T cells. About two months after transplant, the apparently early recovery of alphabetaT-cell counts reportedly depended on just several hundred clones that had expanded rapidly and came from non-depleted graft cells.

Sequenced material: PBMCs, taken before TCRalphabeta/CD19-depleted stem cell transplant. This chain is built from TRBV5-1 and TRBJ2-5; TRBD1 is perhaps the D gene, given 6 matching bases. The receptor was isolated from a boy in the first two years of life with Wiskott-Aldrich syndrome, due to receive a stem cell transplant. The nucleotide sequence reads TGCGCCAGCAGCGGCGAGGGGGAGTTCGAGACCCAGTACTTC. Its translation reads: CASSGEGEFETQYF.